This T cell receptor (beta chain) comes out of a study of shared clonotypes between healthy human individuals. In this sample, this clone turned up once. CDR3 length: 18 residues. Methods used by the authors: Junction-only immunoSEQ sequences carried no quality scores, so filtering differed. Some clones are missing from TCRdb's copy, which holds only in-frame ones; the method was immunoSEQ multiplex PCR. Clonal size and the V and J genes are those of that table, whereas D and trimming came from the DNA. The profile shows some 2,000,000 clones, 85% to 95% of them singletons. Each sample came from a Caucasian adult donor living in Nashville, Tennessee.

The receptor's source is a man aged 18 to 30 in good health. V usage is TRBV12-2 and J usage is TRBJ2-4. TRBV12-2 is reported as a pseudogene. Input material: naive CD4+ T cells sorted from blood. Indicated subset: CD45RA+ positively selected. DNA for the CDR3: TGTGCAAGTCGCTTAGCGGTATCTGGGCGGCTAGCCAAAAACATTCAGTACTTC. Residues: CASRLAVSGRLAKNIQYF.